The 12 T cell receptor beta chains given below trace back to one sample, sequenced in a study of regulatory T cells in long-lasting Graves disease (dated by TCRdb to the early 2020s). Library construction relied on multiplex PCR. TCRdb records Illumina HiSeq 4000 as the sequencer. CDR3 regions were amplified by Arm-PCR with iRepertoire HTBI primers to construct TCR beta libraries. Starting from the raw public reads, TCRdb applied fastp trimming at Q25, assembled clones with MiXCR and retained in-frame beta chains. Rows are unified per CDR3 protein, each entry keeping the most common DNA and genes. The sample data list fewer than 450,000 distinct CDR3 sequences, and under 25% of these were observed just once. About a fifth of the sample is held by the ten biggest clonotypes. The time point label for this specimen denotes: persistent/refractory GD, antithyroid drugs over 5 years with positive TRAb. RNA was extracted from PBMCs in TRIzol for both TCR sequencing and RNA sequencing.

The sample consisted of peripheral blood mononuclear cells (PBMCs), taken when the disease was refractory, from a patient treated with antithyroid drugs. The receptors stem from a female donor with Graves disease.

The chain is built from TRBV7-2 and TRBJ2-7; D gene uncertain. The CDR3 covers 13 residues. Trimming stripped 2 bases from V and 0 bases from J, with 5 bases between. From germline, CDR1 is SGHTA and CDR2 FQGNSA. The CDR3 DNA sequence: TGTGCCAGCAGCTTACACAACTCCTACGAGCAGTACTTC. It is translated as CASSLHNSYEQYF.

This clonotype was picked up a small number of times. The gene calls are TRBV30 and TRBJ1-2, with 9 bases lining up with TRBD1. CDR1 GTSNPN and CDR2 SVGIG come from the germline V gene (reference sequence). V gave up 2 bases and J gave up 3 bases; unmatched junction bases: 1. This CDR3 has 13 residues. The CDR3, as DNA: TGTGCCTGGAGTTGGACAGGGGACTATGGCTACACCTTC. It translates to CAWSWTGDYGYTF.

The table lists this clonotype with many counts. This chain uses TRBV7-9 with TRBJ2-7; D assignment may be TRBD1 or TRBD2 (6 bases each). V lost 0 bases to trimming and J lost 0 bases, with 12 bases between them. The CDR3 runs 16 residues. In germline, CDR1 is SEHNR, CDR2 FQNEAQ (reference sequence). The CDR3 DNA is TGTGCCAGCAGCTTAGCGCTGGGGGGCTACTCCTACGAGCAGTACTTC. It codes for CASSLALGGYSYEQYF.

CDR3 region: CSASPSGSTGELFF. The CDR3 nucleotides read TGCAGTGCTTCCCCTAGCGGTTCCACCGGGGAGCTGTTTTTT. The V gene is TRBV20-1, the J gene TRBJ2-2; 7 bases agree with TRBD2. The CDR3 consists of 14 residues. Germline trimming cut 5 bases from V and 4 bases from J; bases unmatched to any gene: 7. Germline CDR1 and CDR2: DFQATT and SNEGSKA (reference sequence).

There are many counts of this clonotype. V usage is TRBV6-9 and J usage is TRBJ2-5, with 8 nucleotides matching TRBD1. V was clipped by 3 bases and J by 7 bases; unmatched bases: 16. The CDR3 runs 17 residues. From germline, CDR1 is MNHGY and CDR2 SVAAGI. CDR3 in amino acids: CASSYFRTGSSLSTQYF. CDR3 coding DNA: TGTGCCAGCAGTTACTTTCGGACAGGGAGTTCTTTGTCGACCCAGTACTTC.

The rearrangement joins TRBV7-8 to TRBJ1-1; TRBD1 agrees at 9 bases. V shed 1 base, J shed 3 bases, and the junction held 6 bases outside the gene matches. The CDR3 extends over 16 amino acids. Germline V gene sequence: CDR1 SGHVS, CDR2 FQNEAQ. The CDR3 nucleotides read TGTGCCAGCAGCTTAGAGTTTCGGACAGGGGACACTGAAGCTTTCTTT. This translates into CASSLEFRTGDTEAFF.

Many counts were recorded for this clonotype. V usage is TRBV6-1 and J usage is TRBJ1-2, with D tentatively TRBD1 (6 bases). CDR3 length equals 16 residues. Germline assignment: CDR1 MNHNS and CDR2 SASEGT. Trimming pared 10 bases from V and 3 bases from J, leaving 24 bases between. In nucleotides, the CDR3 is TGTGCCACCGAAACGAGGTTCAGGGACAATTACTATGGCTACACCTTC. Its translation is CATETRFRDNYYGYTF.

This clonotype was seen repeatedly, ten times or more. The V call is TRBV30, the J call TRBJ1-2; 9 nucleotides agree with TRBD1. The CDR3 has 16 residues. The V gene end was trimmed by 6 bases and the J gene end by 0 bases; junction bases not matched to a gene: 11. From germline, CDR1 is GTSNPN and CDR2 SVGIG (reference sequence). In nucleotides, the CDR3 is TGTGCCTGTCGCGCCCCGGGACAGGGTGCTAACTATGGCTACACCTTC. Translating it yields CACRAPGQGANYGYTF.

Ten or more counts support this clonotype. This chain links TRBV19 with TRBJ1-1; TRBD1 might be the D (5 bases). CDR3 length: 15 residues. The germline CDR1 and CDR2 sequences are LNHDA and SQIVND (reference sequence). The ends were cut back, 0 bases at V and 1 base at J, with 9 bases in the middle. The chain's CDR3 is CASSIDQGANTEAFF. Here the CDR3 DNA reads TGTGCCAGTAGTATAGATCAGGGCGCGAACACTGAAGCTTTCTTT.

This clonotype turned up a few times. The V gene is TRBV30, the J gene TRBJ1-1; D is unresolved. The CDR3 covers 9 residues. Germline V gives CDR1 GTSNPN, CDR2 SVGIG (reference sequence). Trimming took off 2 bases at V and 10 bases at J, with 5 bases between the two ends. The CDR3 sequence is CAWSPGAFF. The CDR3 coding sequence is TGTGCCTGGAGTCCCGGAGCTTTCTTT.

This clonotype was observed at least ten times. The J gene is TRBJ2-5, the V gene TRBV7-2; perhaps TRBD2 as D (6 bases). The ends were cut back, 6 bases at V and 4 bases at J, with 15 bases in the middle. Germline V gene lookup returns CDR1 SGHTA and CDR2 FQGNSA. The CDR3 has 14 amino acids. This CDR3 reads CASRVTSFGETQYF. In DNA, the CDR3 is TGTGCCAGCAGGGTGACTAGTTTCGGAGAGACCCAGTACTTC.

This clonotype was seen at least ten times. The genes are TRBV6-5 and TRBJ1-4, with a tentative D call TRBD1 (6 bases). Germline CDR1 reads MNHEY; CDR2 reads SVGAGI. CDR3 length equals 14 residues. V dropped 4 bases and J dropped 5 bases, with 11 bases sitting between them. The CDR3 region is CASSSKGGNEKLFF. The CDR3, as DNA: TGTGCCAGCAGTTCAAAGGGGGGAAATGAAAAACTGTTTTTT.